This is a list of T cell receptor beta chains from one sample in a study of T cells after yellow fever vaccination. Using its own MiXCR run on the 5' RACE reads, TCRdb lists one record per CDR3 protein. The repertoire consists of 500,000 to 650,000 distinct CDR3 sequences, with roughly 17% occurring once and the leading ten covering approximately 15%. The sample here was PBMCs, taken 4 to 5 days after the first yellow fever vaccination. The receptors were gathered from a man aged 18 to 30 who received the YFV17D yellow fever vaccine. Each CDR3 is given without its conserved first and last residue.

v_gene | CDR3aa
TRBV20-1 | SASSRRRGEKLF
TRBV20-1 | SASYRNSPLH
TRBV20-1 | SAKSGSNWDIQY
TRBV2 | ASRATRQGVTDTQY
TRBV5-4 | ASSSKLVSTDTQY
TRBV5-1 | ASSLGASTYEQY
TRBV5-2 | AMGPTGDTDTQY
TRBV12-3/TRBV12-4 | ASSLSEKETQY
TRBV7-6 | ASSPYRGRGNTIY
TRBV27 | ASSFDTALGHTDTQY
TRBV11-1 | ASSLSPWLRTGNTGELF
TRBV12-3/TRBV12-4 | SSSLPLMRGIEESTDTQY
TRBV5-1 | ASSPEWRGQETQY
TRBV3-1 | ASSQVQVSYNEQF
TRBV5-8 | ASSLGWEEQF
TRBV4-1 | ASSQNRGLITEAF
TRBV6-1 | ASSSDRVGYEQY
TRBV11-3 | ASSLSRGPTDTQY
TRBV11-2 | ASSLDGQGRANEQF
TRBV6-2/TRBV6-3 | ASISLFEDTQY
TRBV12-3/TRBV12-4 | ASSFMYQETQY
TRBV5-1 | ASSTGQGVEQF
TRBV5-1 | ASSWSAGEQF
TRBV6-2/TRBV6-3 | ASSYSTRGASYNSPLH
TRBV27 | ASSLMGAGAEETQY
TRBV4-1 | ASSQPYIGYEQF
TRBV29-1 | SAERNTQY
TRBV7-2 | ASSTNRGPEETQY
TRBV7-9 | ASRLGRYGYT
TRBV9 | ASSRTGGAPSGELF
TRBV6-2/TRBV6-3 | ASSYPMNRGGYHEQF
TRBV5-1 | ASRIIRGLQETQY
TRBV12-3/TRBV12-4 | ASSLNPPGYT
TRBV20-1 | SASSSESYEQY